The T cell receptor beta chain under discussion was sequenced for a study of T cells in localized non-small cell lung cancer. This clone has just a few counts. The method was immunoSEQ multiplex PCR; TCRdb's version includes in-frame clones alone and lacks a portion of them. The sample has approximately 10,000 clones; 80% to 90% are singletons. This CDR3 spans 14 amino acids. From germline, CDR1 is KGHSH and CDR2 LQKENI. V lost 0 bases and J lost 4, with 10 bases in between. This specimen consisted of peripheral blood mononuclear cells, obtained before any cancer treatment. V usage is TRBV18 and J usage is TRBJ2-7, with D maybe TRBD2 (5 bases). This clonotype was sampled from a female donor at least 60 years old with stage II lung adenocarcinoma. In nucleotides, the CDR3 is TGTGCCAGCTCACCACCCGGACGGGAATACGAGCAGTACTTC. Translating it yields CASSPPGREYEQYF.